The 25 T cell receptor beta chains below all came from one sample that was sequenced in a study of follicular helper T cells after annual influenza vaccination. Indicated time point: 2014-2015 season, pre-vaccination. The assay was immunoSEQ multiplex PCR, and TCRdb's table has in-frame clones only and misses some. The sample lists about 27,000 clones, 80% to 90% seen once, with roughly 1.3% in the top ten. Sequencing used CXCR5+ CD38- circulating T follicular helper cells from blood, obtained on the day of influenza vaccination. Subset given: circulating Tfh, non-naive CD4+CXCR5+PD-1+ (ICOS+CD38+ or ICOS-CD38-). The receptors were gathered from an adult who received the influenza vaccine.

This chain connects TRBV29-1 to TRBJ2-2, with 9 nucleotides matching TRBD1. V trimming: 5 bases; J trimming: 6 bases; junction bases outside the gene matches: 10. The CDR3 loop spans 15 amino acids. Germline V lookup: CDR1 SQVTM, CDR2 ANQGSEA. CDR3 protein: CSVTTGQGNPGELFF. The DNA of the CDR3 is TGCAGCGTTACTACGGGACAGGGTAATCCCGGGGAGCTGTTTTTT.

J is TRBJ1-1 and V is TRBV29-1, with a weak D call TRBD1 (6 bases). CDR1 and CDR2 (germline): SQVTM, ANQGSEA. Trimming took off 6 bases at V and 0 bases at J, with 20 bases between the two ends. The CDR3 length is 16 residues. CDR3 in amino acids: CSVPGPGQQMNTEAFF. CDR3 nucleotide sequence: TGCAGCGTCCCTGGGCCCGGACAGCAGATGAACACTGAAGCTTTCTTT.

The chain has TRBV7-8 and TRBJ1-1; TRBD1 matches 8 bases. The CDR3 loop spans 16 amino acids. The germline gives CDR1 SGHVS, CDR2 FQNEAQ. The V and J ends lost 4 bases and 1 base, in that order; junction bases with no gene match: 8. The CDR3 DNA reads as TGTGCCAGCAGCTATAAGGACAGGGCGGCGAACACTGAAGCTTTCTTT. Encoded protein: CASSYKDRAANTEAFF.

This clone was detected only a few times. The rearrangement uses TRBV7-8 and TRBJ1-3, with 7 nucleotides matching TRBD1. The trim removed 5 bases at V and 1 base at J, leaving 8 bases unmatched. The CDR3 length is 16 residues. Germline CDR1 reads SGHVS; CDR2 reads FQNEAQ. The CDR3 region is CASSGRAGGSGNTIYF. In DNA, the CDR3 is TGTGCCAGCAGCGGGCGGGCAGGGGGATCTGGAAACACCATATATTTT.

The chain carries TRBV6-5 and TRBJ2-1; 14 bases are shared with TRBD2. The V segment lost 10 bases and the J segment 9 bases; nucleotides outside the gene matches: 11. Germline V gene sequence: CDR1 MNHEY, CDR2 SVGAGI. CDR3 size: 15 residues. This CDR3 is CATRTSGRNRVEQFF. In DNA form, the CDR3 reads TGTGCCACCAGGACTAGCGGGAGGAACCGGGTTGAGCAGTTCTTC.

The rearrangement joins TRBV5-1 to TRBJ2-7; 8 positions agree with TRBD1. CDR1 and CDR2 (germline): SGHRS, YFSETQ. V was clipped by 4 bases and J by 1 base; unmatched bases: 7. The CDR3 consists of 15 residues. CDR3 protein: CASSPGQAISYEQYF. DNA of the CDR3: TGCGCCAGCAGCCCGGGACAGGCCATATCCTACGAGCAGTACTTC.

V gene TRBV5-1 combines with J gene TRBJ2-1, with 9 bases aligning to TRBD2. Germline lookup yields CDR1 SGHRS and CDR2 YFSETQ. CDR3 length equals 17 residues. The junction had 9 bases not matched to a gene; V was cut back by 0 bases and J by 5 bases. This CDR3 is CASSLDRGGRANNEQFF. The DNA of the CDR3 is TGCGCCAGCAGCTTGGACAGGGGCGGGAGGGCCAACAATGAGCAGTTCTTC.

The rearrangement joins TRBV7-6 to TRBJ2-1, with 10 bases identical to TRBD2. Per the germline V gene, CDR1 is SGHVS and CDR2 is FNYEAQ. V dropped 5 bases and J dropped 1; count of bases not matched to a gene: 17. This CDR3 region has 20 residues. The CDR3 loop reads CASSPFGASGGPTSYNEQFF. As DNA, the CDR3 is TGTGCCAGCAGCCCGTTCGGGGCTAGCGGGGGCCCGACATCCTACAATGAGCAGTTCTTC.

The sample holds a few counts of this clone. The chain links TRBV28 to TRBJ2-2; TRBD1 aligns across 7 bases. This CDR3 has 15 amino acids. V lost 5 bases and J lost 0; bases outside the gene matches: 3. Germline loops: CDR1 MDHEN, CDR2 SYDVKM. CDR3 in DNA: TGTGCCAGCAGTCTAACAGGGGCGAACACCGGGGAGCTGTTTTTT. Translation: CASSLTGANTGELFF.

In this sample, this clone turned up once. This chain links TRBV6-6 with TRBJ2-1; TRBD2 aligns across 12 bases. The CDR3 covers 15 residues. Germline values: CDR1 MNHNY, CDR2 SVGAGI (reference sequence). Trimming took 7 bases from V and 8 from J; bases not matched to a gene: 9. CDR3 nucleotides: TGTGCCAGCACTTTTCTAGCGGGGGGGCCCTATGAGCAGTTCTTC. Amino acid sequence: CASTFLAGGPYEQFF.

The CDR3 loop is CASSLLAVRNTGELFF. DNA for the CDR3: TGTGCCAGCAGCCTACTAGCGGTTAGGAACACCGGGGAGCTGTTTTTT. J is TRBJ2-2 and V is TRBV7-2, with 8 positions matching TRBD2. The CDR3 spans 16 residues. The V gene end was trimmed by 5 bases and the J gene end by 1 base; junction bases not matched to a gene: 6. Germline lookup yields CDR1 SGHTA and CDR2 FQGNSA.

The CDR3 DNA reads as TGCGCCAGCAGCTCGTCGGGGAATTCTAATGAAAAACTGTTTTTT. This translates into CASSSSGNSNEKLFF. The genes are TRBV5-1 and TRBJ1-4; D is uncertain. V was clipped by 3 bases and J by 3 bases, with 12 bases between them. Germline V gives CDR1 SGHRS, CDR2 YFSETQ. This CDR3 spans 15 amino acids.

The V gene is TRBV5-1, the J gene TRBJ2-3; D possibly corresponds to TRBD2 (5 bases). The CDR3 is made up of 15 amino acids. Germline CDR1 and CDR2: SGHRS and YFSETQ. V lost 2 bases and J 0 bases, leaving 10 bases between the germline ends. The CDR3 DNA reads TGCGCCAGCAGCTTACTACCGGGGAGCACAGATACGCAGTATTTT. Amino acid sequence: CASSLLPGSTDTQYF.

The V gene is TRBV18, the J gene TRBJ2-1; 12 bases are shared with TRBD2. Germline V CDR1 and CDR2: KGHSH, LQKENI. This CDR3 comprises 16 residues. V was clipped by 3 bases and J by 5 bases; unmatched bases: 5. CDR3 in DNA: TGTGCCAGCTCACCCCAACTAGCGGGGGGAAACAATGAGCAGTTCTTC. It specifies CASSPQLAGGNNEQFF.

The gene calls are TRBV6-5 and TRBJ1-1; D is undetermined. Germline loops: CDR1 MNHEY, CDR2 SVGAGI. V lost 0 bases, J lost 5 bases, and 7 bases lay in between. CDR3 length equals 13 residues. The CDR3, as DNA: TGTGCCAGCAGTTACTCGCGGGAAACTGAAGCTTTCTTT. This sequence encodes CASSYSRETEAFF.

The chain combines TRBV4-1 with TRBJ1-4; 8 nucleotides align to TRBD1. The V and J ends lost 2 bases and 5 bases, in that order; junction bases with no gene match: 10. This CDR3 is built from 17 residues. The germline V gene has CDR1 MGHRA and CDR2 YSYEKL. CDR3 DNA sequence: TGCGCCAGCAGCCAACAACGGGTGGACAGGGAGAATGAAAAACTGTTTTTT. Protein: CASSQQRVDRENEKLFF.

This clone was seen a handful of times. The chain links TRBV28 to TRBJ1-1; D is unresolved. Trimming stripped 6 bases from V and 1 base from J, with 6 bases between. This CDR3 is built from 12 residues. Germline V CDR1 and CDR2: MDHEN, SYDVKM. The CDR3 loop is CASRHGNTEAFF. As DNA, the CDR3 is TGTGCCAGCAGACATGGGAACACTGAAGCTTTCTTT.

This clone was detected only once. The chain joins TRBV20-1 to TRBJ1-2; D gene ambiguous. Germline V gene lookup returns CDR1 DFQATT and CDR2 SNEGSKA (reference sequence). With 6 bases removed from V and 5 bases from J, the gap between germline ends came to 10 bases. This CDR3 contains 11 residues. The CDR3 DNA follows: TGCAGTGCCAACAATCTTTATGGCTACACCTTC. This encodes CSANNLYGYTF.

CDR3 protein: CASKGEGPLEQYF. The CDR3 DNA is TGTGCCAGCAAGGGGGAGGGCCCCCTCGAGCAGTACTTC. This sequence joins TRBV2 and TRBJ2-7; possibly TRBD2 for D (7 bases). The V end was cut by 7 bases, the J end by 6 bases, with 16 bases between. This CDR3 contains 13 residues. Germline V lookup: CDR1 SNHLY, CDR2 FYNNEI.

The gene calls are TRBV28 and TRBJ1-2; 7 bases are a match to TRBD1. V shed 5 bases, J shed 3 bases, and the junction held 12 bases outside the gene matches. The CDR3 runs 16 residues. CDR1 and CDR2 from the germline V gene are MDHEN and SYDVKM. CDR3: CASSANRGIRDYGYTF. CDR3 nucleotide sequence: TGTGCCAGCAGTGCGAACAGGGGAATCAGGGACTATGGCTACACCTTC.

This chain links TRBV7-2 with TRBJ2-7; 8 nucleotides line up with TRBD2. This CDR3 spans 13 amino acids. From germline, CDR1 is SGHTA and CDR2 FQGNSA. V shed 5 bases, J shed 7 bases, and the junction held 7 bases outside the gene matches. The CDR3 sequence is CASSPQVAGEQYF. DNA for the CDR3: TGTGCCAGCAGCCCCCAGGTAGCGGGGGAGCAGTACTTC.

The V call is TRBV5-1, the J call TRBJ1-1; D may be TRBD1 (6 bases). Per germline, CDR1 SGHRS and CDR2 YFSETQ. The CDR3 extends over 14 amino acids. V was pared by 3 bases and J by 1 base, with 10 bases between. The CDR3 DNA reads TGCGCCAGCAGCTCGGGACAAAAGAACACTGAAGCTTTCTTT. Translated: CASSSGQKNTEAFF.

The rearrangement links TRBV6-1 to TRBJ2-7; D possibly corresponds to TRBD1 (5 bases). This CDR3 has 15 residues. Looked up from germline, CDR1 is MNHNS and CDR2 is SASEGT. Trimming left V 6 bases short and J 0 bases short, with 15 bases between. The chain's CDR3 is CASSQNRQSSYEQYF. CDR3 bases: TGTGCCAGCAGCCAAAACAGGCAGAGCTCCTACGAGCAGTACTTC.

The chain recombines TRBV5-1 with TRBJ2-3, with TRBD1 as a possible D gene (6 bases). Germline V gene lookup returns CDR1 SGHRS and CDR2 YFSETQ. V was pared by 7 bases and J by 1 base, with 13 bases between. The CDR3 contains 14 residues. CDR3 amino acids: CASVPDSRTDTQYF. Written as DNA, the CDR3 is TGCGCCAGCGTGCCGGACAGCCGCACAGATACGCAGTATTTT. Full variable domain (missing parts from reference TRBV5-1 and TRBJ2-3): KAGVTQTPRYLIKTRGQQVTLSCSPISGHRSVSWYQQTPGQGLQFLFEYFSETQRNKGNFPGRFSGRQFSNSRSEMNVSTLELGDSALYLCASVPDSRTDTQYFGPGTRLTVL.

This clone was recorded only once. This chain joins TRBV7-2 and TRBJ1-1, with a tentative D call TRBD1 (5 bases). Trimming took off 5 bases at V and 8 bases at J, with 15 bases between the two ends. Germline-derived CDR1 and CDR2 are SGHTA and FQGNSA. The CDR3 contains 13 residues. Here the CDR3 DNA reads TGTGCCAGCAGCCTCGACAGAATCGGAGAAGCTTTCTTT. This sequence encodes CASSLDRIGEAFF. Full variable domain (rest looked up from reference TRBV7-2 and TRBJ1-1): GAGVSQSPSNKVTEKGKDVELRCDPISGHTALYWYRQSLGQGLEFLIYFQGNSAPDKSGLPSDRFSAERTGGSVSTLTIQRTQQEDSAVYLCASSLDRIGEAFFGQGTRLTVV.